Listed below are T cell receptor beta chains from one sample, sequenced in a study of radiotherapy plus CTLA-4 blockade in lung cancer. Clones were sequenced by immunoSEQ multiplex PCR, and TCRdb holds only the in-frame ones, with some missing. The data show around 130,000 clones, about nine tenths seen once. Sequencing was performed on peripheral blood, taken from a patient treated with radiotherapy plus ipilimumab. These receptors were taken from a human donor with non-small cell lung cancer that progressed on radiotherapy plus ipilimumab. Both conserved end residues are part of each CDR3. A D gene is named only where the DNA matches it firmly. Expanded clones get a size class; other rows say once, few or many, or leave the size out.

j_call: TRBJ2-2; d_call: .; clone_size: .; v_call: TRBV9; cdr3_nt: TGTGCCAGCAGCGTAGCGAGAGGGAACACCGGGGAGCTGTTTTTT; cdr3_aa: CASSVARGNTGELFF
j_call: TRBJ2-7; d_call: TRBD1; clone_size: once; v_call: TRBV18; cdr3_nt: TGTGCCAGCTCCCAGGGACAGGGTGGTTACGAGCAGTACTTC; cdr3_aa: CASSQGQGGYEQYF
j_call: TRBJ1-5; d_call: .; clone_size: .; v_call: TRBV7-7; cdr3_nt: TGTGCTAGCAGTCAGGGGCTCAATCAGCCCCAGCATTTT; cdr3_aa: CASSQGLNQPQHF
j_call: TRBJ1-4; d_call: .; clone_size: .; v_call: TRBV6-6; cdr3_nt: TGTGCCAGCAACGATAAGGGGGGACGGGGTGAAAAACTGTTTTTT; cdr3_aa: CASNDKGGRGEKLFF
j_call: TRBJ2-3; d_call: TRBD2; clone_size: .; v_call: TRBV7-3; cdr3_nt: TGTGCCAGCAGCCTGAGATCCTCGGGACTAGCGGGAGTACGGGATACGCAGTATTTT; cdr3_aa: CASSLRSSGLAGVRDTQYF
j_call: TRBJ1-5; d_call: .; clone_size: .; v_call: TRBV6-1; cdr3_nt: TGTGCCAGCAGTGGGATATCGGGTAGCAATCAGCCCCAGCATTTT; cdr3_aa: CASSGISGSNQPQHF
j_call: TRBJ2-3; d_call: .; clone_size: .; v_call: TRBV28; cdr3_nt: TGTGCCAGCAGGGGGGGAGGTGGAGGAAAAGATACGCAGTATTTT; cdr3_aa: CASRGGGGGKDTQYF
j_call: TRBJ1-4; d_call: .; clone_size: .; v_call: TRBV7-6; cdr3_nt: TGTGCCAGCAGCGATAACGCAGGGAAACTGTTTTTT; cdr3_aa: CASSDNAGKLFF
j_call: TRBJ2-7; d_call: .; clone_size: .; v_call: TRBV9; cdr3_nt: TGTGCCAGCAGCCAGGGCGGCCCCAAGGACGAGCAGTACTTC; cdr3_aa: CASSQGGPKDEQYF
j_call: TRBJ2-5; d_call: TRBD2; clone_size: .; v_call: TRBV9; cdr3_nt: TGTGCCAGCAGCGCTCAGGGAGGGAGCCAAGAGACCCAGTACTTC; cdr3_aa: CASSAQGGSQETQYF
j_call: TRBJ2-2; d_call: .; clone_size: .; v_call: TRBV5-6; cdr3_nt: TGTGCCAGCAGCTTGGTAGGGACGAGAAACACCGGGGAGCTGTTTTTT; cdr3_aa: CASSLVGTRNTGELFF
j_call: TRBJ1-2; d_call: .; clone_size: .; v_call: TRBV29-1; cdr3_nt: TGCAGCGTTCCCCATTATAGCGGCTACACCTTC; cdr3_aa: CSVPHYSGYTF
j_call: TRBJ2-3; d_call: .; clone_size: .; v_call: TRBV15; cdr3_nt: TGTGCCACCAGCAGAGTAGAAGGGACAGATACGCAGTATTTT; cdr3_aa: CATSRVEGTDTQYF
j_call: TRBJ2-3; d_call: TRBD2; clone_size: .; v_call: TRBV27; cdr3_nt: TGTGCCAGCTCCGTGATAGCGGGAAGCACAGATACGCAGTATTTT; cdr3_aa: CASSVIAGSTDTQYF
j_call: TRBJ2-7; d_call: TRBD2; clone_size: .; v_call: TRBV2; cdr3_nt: TGTGCCAGCAGTGGGGATTTCGGGAGGCCTTTGGAGCAGTACTTC; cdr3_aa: CASSGDFGRPLEQYF
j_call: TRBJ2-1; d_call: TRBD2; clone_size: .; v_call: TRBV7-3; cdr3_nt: TGTGCCAGCAGCTTAGCCGCCGGGACTAGTTATAATGAGCAGTTCTTC; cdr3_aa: CASSLAAGTSYNEQFF
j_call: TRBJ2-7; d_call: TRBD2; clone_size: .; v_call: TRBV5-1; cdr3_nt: TGCGCCAGCAGCCCAGCGGGGGGCATTTACGAGCAGTACTTC; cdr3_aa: CASSPAGGIYEQYF
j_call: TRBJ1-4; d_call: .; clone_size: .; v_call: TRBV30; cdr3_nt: TGTGCCTGGAGTAGGGGAGGGCCGAATGAAAAACTGTTTTTT; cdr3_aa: CAWSRGGPNEKLFF
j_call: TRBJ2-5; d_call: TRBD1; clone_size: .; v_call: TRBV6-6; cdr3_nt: TGTGCCAGCAGTCAGGGGGACAGCCAAGAGACCCAGTACTTC; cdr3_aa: CASSQGDSQETQYF
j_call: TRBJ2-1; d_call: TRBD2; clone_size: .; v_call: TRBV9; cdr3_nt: TGTGCCAGCAGCGTAGGGGGTGGGACTAGCGGGAGTGGCCATGAGCAGTTCTTC; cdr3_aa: CASSVGGGTSGSGHEQFF
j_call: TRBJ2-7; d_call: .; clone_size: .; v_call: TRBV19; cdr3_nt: TGTGCCAGTAGTATTGCGGGGTATGCGTACGAGCAGTACTTC; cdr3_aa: CASSIAGYAYEQYF
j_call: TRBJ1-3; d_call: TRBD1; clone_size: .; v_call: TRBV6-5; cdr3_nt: TGTGCCAGCAGTTCCGGGACAGGGTTCTCTGGAAACACCATATATTTT; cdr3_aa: CASSSGTGFSGNTIYF
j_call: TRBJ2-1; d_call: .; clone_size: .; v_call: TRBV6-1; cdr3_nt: TGTGCCAGCAGTGAATTTTTTTTTGGAGTGGCGGGCACTGAGCAGTTCTTC; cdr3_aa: CASSEFFFGVAGTEQFF
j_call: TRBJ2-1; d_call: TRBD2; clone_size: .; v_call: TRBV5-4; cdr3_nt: TGTGCCAGCAGCACGGGACTAGTAGGGTACAATGAGCAGTTCTTC; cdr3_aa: CASSTGLVGYNEQFF
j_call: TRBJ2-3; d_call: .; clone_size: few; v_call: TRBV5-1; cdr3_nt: TGCGCCAGCAACCCGACCGAGAGCACAGATACGCAGTATTTT; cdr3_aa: CASNPTESTDTQYF
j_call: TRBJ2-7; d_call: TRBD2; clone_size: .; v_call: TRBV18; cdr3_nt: TGTGCCAGCTCACCAGGGACTAGCGGGTACGAGCAGTACTTC; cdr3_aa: CASSPGTSGYEQYF
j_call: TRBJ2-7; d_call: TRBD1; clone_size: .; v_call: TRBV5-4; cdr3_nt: TGTGCCAGCAGCTTGGGGACAGGAGACTCCTACGAGCAGTACTTC; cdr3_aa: CASSLGTGDSYEQYF